These 25 T cell receptor beta chains share one sample of origin, sequenced in a study of technical replicates of blood from a few donors. Using immunoSEQ multiplex PCR, the repertoire was profiled, and TCRdb retains in-frame clones only, with some absent. The sample has roughly 80,000 clones, roughly 94% seen once; the top ten hold under 0.4%. The sample was T cells isolated from PBMCs. The receptors derive from a human donor in good health.

This clone was detected once. V and J are TRBV11-2 and TRBJ2-3; D unclear. This CDR3 has 13 residues. Trimming removed 2 bases at V and 6 bases at J, with 9 bases between. CDR1 and CDR2 (germline): SGHAT, FQNNGV. The CDR3 nucleotides read TGTGCCAGCAGCTTATCCGTCGGGGATACGCAGTATTTT. It encodes CASSLSVGDTQYF. Full variable domain (remainder filled in from reference TRBV11-2 and TRBJ2-3): EAGVAQSPRYKIIEKRQSVAFWCNPISGHATLYWYQQILGQGPKLLIQFQNNGVVDDSQLPKDRFSAERLKGVDSTLKIQPAKLEDSAVYLCASSLSVGDTQYFGPGTRLTVL.

The chain carries TRBV7-2 and TRBJ2-2; the D gene is possibly TRBD2 (5 bases). Looked up from germline, CDR1 is SGHTA and CDR2 is FQGNSA. The ends were cut back, 1 base at V and 2 bases at J, with 8 bases in the middle. The CDR3 has 15 amino acids. The DNA for the CDR3 is TGTGCCAGCAGCTTAGGGAGGTTAAACACCGGGGAGCTGTTTTTT. As protein: CASSLGRLNTGELFF. The full variable domain, in which reference TRBV7-2 and TRBJ2-2 provide the parts outside the CDR3, is GAGVSQSPSNKVTEKGKDVELRCDPISGHTALYWYRQSLGQGLEFLIYFQGNSAPDKSGLPSDRFSAERTGGSVSTLTIQRTQQEDSAVYLCASSLGRLNTGELFFGEGSRLTVL.

The chain joins TRBV7-2 to TRBJ1-2; TRBD1 is a possible D gene (5 bases). V was trimmed by 5 bases and J by 5 bases, leaving 18 bases between them. This CDR3 has 15 amino acids. Germline V gene lookup returns CDR1 SGHTA and CDR2 FQGNSA. For the CDR3, the DNA is TGTGCCAGCAGCCCTAACGGGGGGTATATGTATGGCTACACCTTC. Residues: CASSPNGGYMYGYTF.

This sequence joins TRBV27 and TRBJ1-4; 8 nucleotides match TRBD1. V lost 6 bases and J lost 6; bases outside the gene matches: 6. The CDR3 has 14 amino acids. Germline values: CDR1 MNHEY, CDR2 SMNVEV (reference sequence). CDR3 DNA sequence: TGTGCCAGCAGAAAAACAGGGGGATATGAAAAACTGTTTTTT. Its translation is CASRKTGGYEKLFF.

The rearrangement joins TRBV29-1 to TRBJ2-7, with D perhaps TRBD2 (6 bases). Trimming removed 1 base at V and 2 bases at J, with 9 bases between. Germline values: CDR1 SQVTM, CDR2 ANQGSEA. CDR3 length equals 13 residues. In nucleotides, the CDR3 is TGCAGCGTTGAAGGTGGGGAGGCCTACGAGCAGTACTTC. Residues: CSVEGGEAYEQYF.

The CDR3 protein is CASSVVASPGANVLTF. The DNA of the CDR3 is TGTGCCAGCAGCGTAGTGGCCTCACCTGGGGCCAACGTCCTGACTTTC. V gene TRBV9 combines with J gene TRBJ2-6, with D unclear. The ends were cut back, 0 bases at V and 2 bases at J, with 9 bases in the middle. Germline CDR1 is SGDLS and CDR2 is YYNGEE. The CDR3 runs to 16 residues.

The chain is built from TRBV10-3 and TRBJ2-3; D might be TRBD2 (6 bases). The CDR3 length is 15 residues. Trimming shortened V by 3 bases and J by 2 bases, and 12 bases separated the two germline ends. Germline CDR1 reads ENHRY; CDR2 reads SYGVKD. The DNA of the CDR3 is TGTGCCATCAGTGATTTGGGGGGTTACACAGATACGCAGTATTTT. Its translation is CAISDLGGYTDTQYF.

This chain joins TRBV7-8 and TRBJ1-2, with D possibly TRBD1 on 5 matching bases. V was shortened by 5 bases and J by 14 bases, with 21 bases between the two germline ends. In germline, CDR1 is SGHVS, CDR2 FQNEAQ. The CDR3 totals 13 residues. CDR3 DNA: TGTGCCAGCAGCCCCGACAGTCCCGCAATGGTAACCTTC. Its translation: CASSPDSPAMVTF.

The V and J genes are TRBV27 and TRBJ1-5, with TRBD1 matching over 8 bases. J gave up 4 bases and V 1 base, and 3 bases lay outside the gene matches. Germline CDR1 reads MNHEY; CDR2 reads SMNVEV (reference sequence). The CDR3 is 15 residues long. The CDR3 nucleotides are TGTGCCAGCAGTTTATGGACAGGGAGAAATCAGCCCCAGCATTTT. Encoded protein: CASSLWTGRNQPQHF.

Written as DNA, the CDR3 is TGTGCCAGCAGTTTATGGCGGGGCGCTGGAAACACCATATATTTT. This gives the protein CASSLWRGAGNTIYF. V and J are TRBV28 and TRBJ1-3; weak D call: TRBD1 (5 bases). Trimming removed 0 bases at V and 2 bases at J, with 8 bases between. The CDR3 is made up of 15 amino acids. Germline CDR1 reads MDHEN; CDR2 reads SYDVKM.

The V and J genes are TRBV2 and TRBJ1-2; TRBD1 might be the D (6 bases). V was trimmed by 6 bases and J by 5 bases, leaving 16 bases between them. The CDR3 contains 14 residues. The germline CDR1 and CDR2 sequences are SNHLY and FYNNEI. This chain's CDR3 is CASRLQGIRYGYTF. CDR3 DNA: TGTGCCAGCAGACTACAGGGAATCAGATATGGCTACACCTTC.

This rearrangement joins TRBV30 to TRBJ1-4; D ambiguous. Germline CDR1 and CDR2: GTSNPN and SVGIG (reference sequence). The length of the CDR3 is 13 residues. V lost 1 base and J lost 1, with 4 bases in between. The CDR3 region is CAWSALTNEKLFF. CDR3 coding DNA: TGTGCCTGGAGTGCTCTAACTAATGAAAAACTGTTTTTT.

This chain connects TRBV13 to TRBJ2-1; D gene uncertain. V was clipped by 5 bases and J by 7 bases, with 18 bases between them. This CDR3 contains 15 residues. Per the germline V gene, CDR1 is PRHDT and CDR2 is FYEKMQ (reference sequence). DNA for the CDR3: TGTGCCAGCAGCCCCTTGGAGAGGAGAACGAATGAGCAGTTCTTC. Translated, it gives CASSPLERRTNEQFF.

The chain joins TRBV5-1 to TRBJ1-4; 10 nucleotides line up with TRBD1. Germline CDR1 is SGHRS and CDR2 is YFSETQ. The V and J ends lost 4 bases and 6 bases, in that order; junction bases with no gene match: 0. The CDR3 spans 13 residues. In DNA form, the CDR3 reads TGCGCCAGCAGCGGGACAGGGGATGAAAAACTGTTTTTT. Translating it yields CASSGTGDEKLFF. The entire variable domain, with the rest obtained from reference TRBV5-1 and TRBJ1-4, is as follows: KAGVTQTPRYLIKTRGQQVTLSCSPISGHRSVSWYQQTPGQGLQFLFEYFSETQRNKGNFPGRFSGRQFSNSRSEMNVSTLELGDSALYLCASSGTGDEKLFFGSGTQLSVL.

The rearrangement uses TRBV6-5 and TRBJ1-5; 9 nucleotides line up with TRBD1. CDR3 size: 14 residues. Trimming cost V 8 bases and J 4 bases; bases outside gene matches: 6. The germline V gene encodes CDR1 MNHEY and CDR2 SVGAGI. CDR3 nucleotide sequence: TGTGCCAGCGGACCGGGACAGGGTAATCAGCCCCAGCATTTT. It specifies CASGPGQGNQPQHF.

The chain combines TRBV14 with TRBJ2-7, with 9 bases identical to TRBD1. CDR1 SGHDN and CDR2 FVKESK come from the germline V gene. J was trimmed by 5 bases and V by 4 bases; bases with no gene match: 12. This CDR3 is 16 amino acids long. The chain's CDR3 is CASSPPPGQGFNEQYF. CDR3 in DNA: TGTGCCAGCAGCCCCCCACCTGGACAGGGGTTCAACGAGCAGTACTTC.

This sequence joins TRBV19 and TRBJ1-5, with a weak D call TRBD1 (5 bases). V dropped 6 bases and J dropped 4 bases, with 10 bases sitting between them. In germline, CDR1 is LNHDA, CDR2 SQIVND (reference sequence). The CDR3 has 13 residues. CDR3 bases: TGTGCCAGTAGCCCACCAGGGAATCAGCCCCAGCATTTT. Translated, it gives CASSPPGNQPQHF.

The chain has TRBV28 and TRBJ2-5, with TRBD1 identical over 8 bases. Germline V gene data show CDR1 as MDHEN and CDR2 as SYDVKM. Trimming at V came to 6 bases and at J to 2 bases, leaving 11 bases not matched to a gene. CDR3 length: 16 amino acids. As DNA, the CDR3 is TGTGCCAGCAGCTACTCGGACAGGGCGCTACAAGAGACCCAGTACTTC. This codes for CASSYSDRALQETQYF.

The rearrangement joins TRBV4-2 to TRBJ2-7; D possibly corresponds to TRBD2 (6 bases). V was pared by 1 base and J by 3 bases, with 13 bases between. The CDR3 length is 15 residues. The germline gives CDR1 LGHNA, CDR2 YNFKEQ. CDR3 amino acids: CASSQGVEGGYEQYF. CDR3 bases: TGTGCCAGCAGCCAAGGTGTGGAGGGCGGCTACGAGCAGTACTTC.

This rearrangement joins TRBV29-1 to TRBJ2-1; unclear D gene. V lost 4 bases, J lost 7 bases, and 11 bases lay in between. The CDR3 extends over 12 amino acids. Looked up from germline, CDR1 is SQVTM and CDR2 is ANQGSEA. Here the CDR3 DNA reads TGCAGCGTTGTAAACAGCCATAATGAGCAGTTCTTC. It specifies CSVVNSHNEQFF.

V usage is TRBV7-2 and J usage is TRBJ2-7; 12 bases fit TRBD2. V dropped 4 bases and J dropped 2; count of bases not matched to a gene: 3. Germline loops: CDR1 SGHTA, CDR2 FQGNSA. The CDR3 sequence is 15 residues long. Here the CDR3 DNA reads TGTGCCAGCAGCTCTAGGACTAGCGGGACCTACGAGCAGTACTTC. Its translation: CASSSRTSGTYEQYF.

The chain has TRBV7-6 and TRBJ2-3; TRBD1 matches at 8 bases. CDR1 is SGHVS and CDR2 is FNYEAQ in the germline V gene. The CDR3 covers 17 residues. J gave up 2 bases and V 4 bases, and 11 bases lay outside the gene matches. The CDR3 protein is CASSSLPQGANTDTQYF. CDR3 DNA: TGTGCCAGCAGCTCTCTCCCTCAGGGGGCAAACACAGATACGCAGTATTTT.

The chain employs TRBV27 and TRBJ2-7, with 13 bases lining up with TRBD2. The junction had 5 bases not matched to a gene; V was cut back by 6 bases and J by 6 bases. Germline V CDR1 and CDR2: MNHEY, SMNVEV (reference sequence). The CDR3 consists of 14 residues. The CDR3 nucleotides read TGTGCCAGCAGCGCCGGGACTAGCGGGACCGAGCAGTACTTC. It encodes CASSAGTSGTEQYF.

The chain joins TRBV27 to TRBJ2-3; weak D call: TRBD1 (5 bases). Germline lookup yields CDR1 MNHEY and CDR2 SMNVEV (reference sequence). The CDR3 contains 14 residues. Trimming took off 2 bases at V and 5 bases at J, with 11 bases between the two ends. The chain's CDR3 is CASSLSRVGDTQYF. CDR3 DNA sequence: TGTGCCAGCAGTTTAAGCAGGGTAGGAGATACGCAGTATTTT.

The chain recombines TRBV18 with TRBJ2-3; 13 positions match TRBD2. V was clipped by 5 bases and J by 2 bases; unmatched bases: 10. Germline V gene sequence: CDR1 KGHSH, CDR2 LQKENI. This CDR3 has 18 amino acids. As DNA, the CDR3 is TGTGCCAGCTCAAAACGGGACGGGACTAGCGGGACCACAGATACGCAGTATTTT. Translating it yields CASSKRDGTSGTTDTQYF.